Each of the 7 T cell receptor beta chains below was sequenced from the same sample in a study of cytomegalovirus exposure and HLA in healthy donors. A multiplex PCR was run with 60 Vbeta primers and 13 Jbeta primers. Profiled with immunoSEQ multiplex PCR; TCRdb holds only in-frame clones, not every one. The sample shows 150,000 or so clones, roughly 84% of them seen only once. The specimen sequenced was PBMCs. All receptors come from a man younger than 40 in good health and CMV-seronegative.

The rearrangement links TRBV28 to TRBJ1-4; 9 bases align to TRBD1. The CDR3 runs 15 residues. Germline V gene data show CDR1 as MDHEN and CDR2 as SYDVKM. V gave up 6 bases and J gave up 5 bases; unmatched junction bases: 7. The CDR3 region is CASRAGDRVNEKLFF. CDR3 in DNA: TGTGCCAGCAGGGCCGGGGACAGGGTGAATGAAAAACTGTTTTTT.

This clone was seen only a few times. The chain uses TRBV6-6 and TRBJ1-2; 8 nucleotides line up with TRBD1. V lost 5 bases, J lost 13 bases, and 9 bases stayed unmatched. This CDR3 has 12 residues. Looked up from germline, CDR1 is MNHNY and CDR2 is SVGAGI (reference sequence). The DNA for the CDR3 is TGTGCCAGCAGTCCTACACTAGGGACAGGCACCTTC. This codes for CASSPTLGTGTF.

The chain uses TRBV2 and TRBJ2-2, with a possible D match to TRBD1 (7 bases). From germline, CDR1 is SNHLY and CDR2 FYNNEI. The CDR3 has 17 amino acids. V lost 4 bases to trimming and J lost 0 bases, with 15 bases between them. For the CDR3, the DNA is TGTGCCAGCAGTGCCCCCAGGGGGGAGACGAACACCGGGGAGCTGTTTTTT. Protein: CASSAPRGETNTGELFF.

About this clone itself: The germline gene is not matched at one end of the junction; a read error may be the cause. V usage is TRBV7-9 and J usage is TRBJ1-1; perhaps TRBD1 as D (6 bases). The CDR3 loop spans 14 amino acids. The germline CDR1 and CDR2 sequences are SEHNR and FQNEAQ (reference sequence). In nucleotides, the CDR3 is TGTTCCAGCAGCCCTGACAGGTGGAACACTGAAGCTTTCTTT. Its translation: CSSSPDRWNTEAFF.

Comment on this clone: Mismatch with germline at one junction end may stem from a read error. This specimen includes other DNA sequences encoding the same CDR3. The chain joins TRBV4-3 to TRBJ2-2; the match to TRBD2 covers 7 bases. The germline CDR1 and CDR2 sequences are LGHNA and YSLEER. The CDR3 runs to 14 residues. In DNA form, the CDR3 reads TGCGCCAGCAGCCAAATGACTAGCCCTGGGGAACTGTTTTTT. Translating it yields CASSQMTSPGELFF.

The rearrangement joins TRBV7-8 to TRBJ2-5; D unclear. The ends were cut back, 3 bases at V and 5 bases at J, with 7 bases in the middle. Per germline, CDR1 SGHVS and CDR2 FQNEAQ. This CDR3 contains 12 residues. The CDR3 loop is CASSFLRETQYF. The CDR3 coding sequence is TGTGCCAGCAGCTTTCTCAGGGAGACCCAGTACTTC.

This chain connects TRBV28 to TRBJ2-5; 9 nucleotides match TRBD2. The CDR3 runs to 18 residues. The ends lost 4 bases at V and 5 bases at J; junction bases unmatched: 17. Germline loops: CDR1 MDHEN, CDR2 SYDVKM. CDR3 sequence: CASSWGLTSGVIGETQYF. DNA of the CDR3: TGTGCCAGCAGTTGGGGGTTGACTAGCGGAGTAATAGGGGAGACCCAGTACTTC.